This T cell receptor beta chain was identified during a study of blood T cell repertoires in COVID-19 (dated by TCRdb to the early 2020s). Concerning the study at large: Collaborator samples came from the United States, Italy and Spain and covered acute and convalescent phases of COVID-19. Where available, HLA class I and class II types were taken from metadata supplied by the sample provider and were not determined by assay-based typing. The samples were drawn from the first 160 participants of the ongoing ImmuneRACE study and from 950 to 1,500 subjects provided by 6 global collaborators. A de-identified subject ID, COVID-19 status, age in years and sex were almost always included in the sample metadata. The repertoires were released in a freely available public database meant as a resource for research on the immune response to SARS-CoV-2. The dataset comprised deeply sampled blood TCRbeta repertoires from subjects exposed to, actively infected with, or recovered from COVID-19. The prospective study material was composed of cDNA or gDNA derived from T cells, B-cell-depleted T cells, or PBMCs. Points the paper makes about the study in general: Clinical and demographic metadata were provided uncurated, with the amount varying by source and participant.

Collaborating institutions collected whole blood in K2EDTA tubes following their own protocols. For TCRbeta analysis, collaborators shipped samples as frozen whole blood, isolated PBMCs, or DNA extracted from either of those sample types. The immunoSEQ Assay, a bias-controlled multiplex PCR, was used to amplify TCRbeta CDR3 regions from genomic DNA. In the paper's pipeline: The number of nucleated cells in each sample was estimated by amplification of reference gene primers within the assay. To quantify the absolute abundance of each unique TCRbeta CDR3 rearrangement, sequence reads were collapsed and filtered. For each sample, productive Simpson clonality was calculated by taking the square root of Simpson's diversity index across productive rearrangements. TCRdb provides this immuneACCESS table in a form limited to in-frame rearrangements. Some clones are lacking; in checked studies, under half of them reflect an unresolved V gene, and why the rest are absent is not known. V and J calls and clone size come straight from that table; D and trimming were deduced from the DNA. The table for this sample lists 140,000 or so clones; more than 80% of them were counted only once. 11% of the sample is taken by the ten largest.

CDR1 SNHLY and CDR2 FYNNEI are derived from the germline V gene. The CDR3 goes from the cysteine to the phenylalanine over 17 residues. The kept DNA is CDR3 alone, 51 bases in frame from the first base. V and J are trimmed by 4 bases and 6 bases, and the gene matches miss 7 bases of the junction. Worth noting for this clone: Its antigen remains undetermined. No base qualities exist here, and no much larger clone lies one base off it.

This sequence uses TRBV2 and TRBJ2-3, and TRBD2 matches 16 of the central bases. Sequencing was done on a sample of peripheral blood. This receptor was obtained from a woman aged 80 or over with acute or convalescent COVID-19. The CDR3 sequence is CASSAGTSGGARDTQYF. The sequenced DNA is TGTGCCAGCAGTGCCGGGACTAGCGGGGGGGCCCGGGATACGCAGTATTTT.